This T cell receptor beta chain was captured by sequencing in a study of blood T cells in healthy people across ages. Primers used in a second PCR of roughly 6 to 12 cycles were a sample-barcoded 5' primer and a J-beta primer mix. Each CDR3 protein gets one entry after TCRdb re-called the 5' RACE reads with MiXCR. In the table there are about 1.5 million distinct CDR3 sequences, 42% of which are singletons. V lost 0 bases to trimming and J lost 3 bases; unmatched junction nucleotides: 1. This CDR3 has 15 amino acids. The V gene's germline CDR1 is ENHRY and CDR2 SYGVKD. The chain has TRBV10-3 and TRBJ2-2, with TRBD2 matching over 7 bases. This sequence originates from a woman in her late teens or twenties in good health. Sequencing used blood. CDR3 DNA sequence: TGTGCCATCAGTGAGTCAGGGAGGGACACCGGGGAGCTGTTTTTT. Protein: CAISESGRDTGELFF.